Below, one T cell receptor beta chain is given with its context. Its antigen is not identified. The authors produced TCR alpha and TCR beta cDNA libraries with sample barcodes and UMIs by 5'RACE using constant-segment primers. TCRdb redid the calling of the 5' RACE reads with MiXCR, one entry per CDR3 protein. This sample has 150,000 to 200,000 distinct CDR3 sequences, with roughly 20% found just once. V lost 0 bases, J lost 5 bases, and 3 bases stayed unmatched. CDR3 length equals 15 residues. Germline CDR1 and CDR2: LNHDA and SQIVND (reference sequence). The record originates from a study of T-cell memory formation after mild COVID-19. Regarding the study as a whole: Pre-infection memory harbored some responding clones, suggesting cross-reactive memory joined.

The J gene is TRBJ2-2, the V gene TRBV19; 7 positions agree with TRBD1. The sequenced sample consisted of PBMCs or a T cell subset sorted from them (not recorded which). The TCR comes from a man between 18 and 35 years old who had mild COVID-19 (a few samples of this study predate the infection). Cell type and time point are not known. In DNA, the CDR3 is TGTGCCAGTAGTATAGAAGGGACAGTAACCGGGGAGCTGTTTTTT. Its protein product is CASSIEGTVTGELFF.